These T cell receptor beta chains were read from a single sample in a study of CD8+ T cells in alopecia areata. Clones were read by immunoSEQ multiplex PCR, and TCRdb kept only the in-frame ones, dropping some. The sample comprises roughly 250,000 clones, 50% to 75% of which are singletons, and about 0.88% rests with the top ten. The sequencing here drew on CD4+ T cells sorted from blood, taken between weeks 51 and 54, from a patient treated with tofacitinib. These receptors came from a human donor with alopecia areata. Both conserved end residues are part of each CDR3. The D gene is left open where the match is weak. Only some rows state a clone size, as once, few, many or a class for expanded clones.

D gene	V gene	J gene	clone size	CDR3 protein	CDR3 DNA
TRBD1	TRBV7-2	TRBJ2-7	NA	CASSLARTGVNEQYF	TGTGCCAGCAGCTTAGCTCGGACAGGGGTTAACGAGCAGTACTTC
NA	TRBV4-3	TRBJ2-7	few	CASSQEGRGYEQYF	TGCGCCAGCAGCCAAGAAGGCAGGGGCTACGAGCAGTACTTC
NA	TRBV23-1	TRBJ2-7	NA	CASSQDGQESYEQYF	TGCGCCAGCAGTCAAGATGGGCAGGAGTCCTACGAGCAGTACTTC
NA	TRBV5-1	TRBJ2-7	NA	CASSRDIGDYEQYF	TGCGCCAGCAGCCGGGACATCGGGGACTACGAGCAGTACTTC
NA	TRBV18	TRBJ1-2	NA	CASSPSREYGYTF	TGTGCCAGCTCACCGTCCAGGGAATATGGCTACACCTTC
NA	TRBV7-2	TRBJ1-6	NA	CASSPSLSTANNSPLHF	TGTGCCAGCAGCCCCAGCCTCTCAACAGCAAATAATTCACCCCTCCACTTT
TRBD2	TRBV4-3	TRBJ2-3	NA	CASSQGVTSGGEYF	TGCGCCAGCAGCCAAGGCGTGACTAGCGGGGGCGAGTATTTT
NA	TRBV4-2	TRBJ1-2	NA	CASSQARQAFGGYTF	TGTGCCAGCAGCCAAGCTCGACAGGCGTTCGGCGGCTACACCTTC
NA	TRBV7-8	TRBJ1-5	NA	CASSLGSVTANQPQHF	TGTGCCAGCAGCTTAGGGTCCGTAACGGCAAATCAGCCCCAGCATTTT
NA	TRBV7-9	TRBJ2-1	few	CASTLGVGTPEQFF	TGTGCCAGCACCTTAGGGGTTGGTACCCCTGAGCAGTTCTTC
NA	TRBV7-9	TRBJ1-1	NA	CASSFRDGRGAFF	TGTGCCAGCAGTTTCCGCGACGGGAGGGGTGCTTTCTTT
NA	TRBV5-1	TRBJ1-6	few	CASSLDRSDSPLHF	TGCGCCAGCAGCTTGGACAGGTCTGATTCACCCCTCCACTTT
NA	TRBV15	TRBJ2-3	few	CATSKDPNTADTQYF	TGTGCCACCAGCAAGGACCCGAACACGGCAGATACGCAGTATTTT
NA	TRBV30	TRBJ1-5	once	CAWSVQGRRKPQHF	TGTGCCTGGAGTGTACAGGGCAGGAGGAAGCCCCAGCATTTT
TRBD1	TRBV5-1	TRBJ2-3	NA	CASSPRTGLTDTQYF	TGCGCCAGCAGCCCACGGACAGGGTTAACAGATACGCAGTATTTT
NA	TRBV9	TRBJ2-5	few	CASSVATQETQYF	TGTGCCAGCAGCGTAGCCACCCAAGAGACCCAGTACTTC
TRBD1	TRBV5-4	TRBJ2-7	few	CASSLGTDLTYEQYF	TGTGCCAGCAGCTTAGGGACAGACTTAACCTACGAGCAGTACTTC
NA	TRBV7-3	TRBJ2-5	once	CASSSQGSGAQYF	TGTGCCAGCAGCTCCCAGGGCTCAGGAGCCCAGTACTTC
NA	TRBV25-1	TRBJ1-2	NA	CASSEGQGMFGYGYTF	TGTGCCAGCAGTGAAGGGCAGGGGATGTTCGGCTATGGCTACACCTTC
NA	TRBV11-2	TRBJ2-7	NA	CASSGTTTSYEQYF	TGTGCCAGCAGCGGGACAACCACCTCCTACGAGCAGTACTTC
NA	TRBV25-1	TRBJ1-3	NA	CASTTQQGSGNTIYF	TGTGCCAGCACCACTCAACAGGGCTCTGGAAACACCATATATTTT
TRBD1	TRBV5-4	TRBJ2-5	once	CATGDQETQYF	TGTGCTACAGGGGACCAAGAGACCCAGTACTTC
NA	TRBV27	TRBJ1-5	few	CASSSRSTQPQHF	TGTGCCAGCAGTTCTCGCTCCACTCAGCCCCAGCATTTT
NA	TRBV5-4	TRBJ2-7	NA	CASSLDTGLGEQYF	TGTGCCAGCAGCTTGGACACAGGGTTGGGCGAGCAGTACTTC
NA	TRBV7-2	TRBJ1-1	NA	CASSLQSTEAFF	TGTGCCAGCAGCTTACAGTCAACTGAAGCTTTCTTT
TRBD2	TRBV29-1	TRBJ2-3	NA	CSYLAGGSDTQYF	TGCAGTTATCTAGCGGGGGGCAGCGATACGCAGTATTTT
NA	TRBV2	TRBJ2-5	NA	CASVLEETQYF	TGTGCCAGCGTACTCGAAGAGACCCAGTACTTC
TRBD2	TRBV19	TRBJ2-1	NA	CASSILAGGAEQFF	TGTGCCAGTAGTATACTAGCGGGGGGAGCTGAGCAGTTCTTC
TRBD2	TRBV25-1	TRBJ2-7	NA	CASRLAGGRSEQYF	TGTGCCAGCAGACTAGCGGGGGGAAGGAGCGAGCAGTACTTC
NA	TRBV5-1	TRBJ1-1	few	CASSLDRPNTEAFF	TGCGCCAGCAGCTTGGACAGACCGAACACTGAAGCTTTCTTT
NA	TRBV7-9	TRBJ1-1	NA	CASGAFANTEAFF	TGTGCCAGCGGCGCCTTCGCGAACACTGAAGCTTTCTTT
TRBD1	TRBV18	TRBJ1-1	few	CASSRGQYTEAFF	TGTGCCAGCTCTCGGGGACAGTACACTGAAGCTTTCTTT
NA	TRBV29-1	TRBJ1-1	NA	CSVVPRGHFMNTEAFF	TGCAGCGTTGTCCCCAGGGGTCACTTCATGAACACTGAAGCTTTCTTT
NA	TRBV21-1	TRBJ1-6	few	CASSKEGGLSPLHF	TGTGCCAGCAGCAAAGAAGGGGGGCTTTCACCCCTCCACTTT
TRBD1	TRBV30	TRBJ1-6	once	CACQGADGSPLHF	TGTGCCTGCCAGGGGGCAGATGGTTCACCCCTCCACTTT
TRBD1	TRBV7-2	TRBJ1-1	NA	CASRQTGGLDTEAFF	TGTGCCAGCAGACAGACAGGGGGATTGGACACTGAAGCTTTCTTT
NA	TRBV29-1	TRBJ2-5	NA	CSVGLAGETQYF	TGCAGCGTTGGATTGGCGGGGGAGACCCAGTACTTC
NA	TRBV20-1	TRBJ2-1	few	CSASGAGRRFF	TGCAGTGCTAGTGGCGCGGGGAGAAGGTTCTTC
TRBD1	TRBV4-2	TRBJ1-2	NA	CASSQEEGDRRYGYTF	TGTGCCAGCAGCCAAGAAGAGGGGGACAGACGATATGGCTACACCTTC
NA	TRBV10-3	TRBJ2-7	NA	CAISEGGWNEQYF	TGTGCCATCAGTGAGGGGGGCTGGAACGAGCAGTACTTC
NA	TRBV5-1	TRBJ2-4	NA	CASSSGTAANIQYF	TGCGCCAGCAGCTCCGGGACGGCGGCTAACATTCAGTACTTC